This T cell receptor (beta chain) was found in a study of shared clonotypes between healthy human individuals. Whole-study findings and limits: Represented diversity, genetic and exposure-history alike, was limited by few donors. In general, naive subsets displayed greater estimated richness than memory subsets did.

The naive CD8 population came from CD45RO-negative cells selected for CCR7, without terminally differentiated effector memory CD45RA+ cells. Per the germline V gene, CDR1 is SEHNR and CDR2 is FQNEAQ (reference sequence). The CDR3 runs 13 residues. V shed 10 bases, J shed 2 bases, and the junction held 6 bases outside the gene matches. Clones were sequenced by immunoSEQ multiplex PCR, and TCRdb holds only the in-frame ones, with some missing. Among roughly 2.1 million clones listed, just over 90% were seen once. Points on this clone: Its antigen is currently unknown.

The specimen was naive CD8+ T cells from PBMCs. The receptor's source is a man aged 18 to 35 in good health. Some clones in this sample may be carry-over from other donors' samples. The chain recombines TRBV7-9 with TRBJ2-5, with TRBD2 matching over 8 bases. CDR3 bases: TGTGCCACTGGCGGGGGGCCTCAAGAGACCCAGTACTTC. Amino acids: CATGGGPQETQYF.